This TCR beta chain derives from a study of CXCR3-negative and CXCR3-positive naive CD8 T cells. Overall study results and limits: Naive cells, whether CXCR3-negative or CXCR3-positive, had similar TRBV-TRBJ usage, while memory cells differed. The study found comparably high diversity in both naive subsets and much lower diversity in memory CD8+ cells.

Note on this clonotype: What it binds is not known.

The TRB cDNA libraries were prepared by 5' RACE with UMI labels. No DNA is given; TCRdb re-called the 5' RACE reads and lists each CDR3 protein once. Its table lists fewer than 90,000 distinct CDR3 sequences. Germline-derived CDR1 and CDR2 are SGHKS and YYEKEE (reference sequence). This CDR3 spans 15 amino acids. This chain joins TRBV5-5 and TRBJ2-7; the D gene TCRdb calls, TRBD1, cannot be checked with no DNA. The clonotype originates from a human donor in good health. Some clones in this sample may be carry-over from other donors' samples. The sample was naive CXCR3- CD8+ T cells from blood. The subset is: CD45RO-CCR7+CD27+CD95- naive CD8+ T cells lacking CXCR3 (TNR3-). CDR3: CASSPGTSAAYEQYF.